This is a list of T cell receptor beta chains from one sample in a study of cytomegalovirus exposure and HLA in healthy donors. Sequencing was performed with immunoSEQ multiplex PCR; in TCRdb, only in-frame clones are kept and a portion is missing. Among some 150,000 clones, approximately 78% were seen once, and the ten largest hold 8.1%. What was sequenced was PBMCs. Receptors were obtained from a woman in her forties or fifties in good health and CMV-seropositive. CDR3s include the opening cysteine and the closing phenylalanine or tryptophan. A D gene is named only where the DNA matches it firmly. A row's size may be missing; if present it is once, few, many or a size class.

>NA|TRBV18|NA|TRBJ1-1
CASSPAGPTEAFF
TGTGCCAGCTCACCAGCAGGGCCGACTGAAGCTTTCTTT
>NA|TRBV6-4|NA|TRBJ1-1
CASRTGQPCEAFF
TGTGCCAGCAGGACCGGACAGCCATGTGAAGCTTTCTTT
>few|TRBV28|NA|TRBJ1-2
CASTSLQGGDGYTF
TGTGCCAGCACCTCTTTACAGGGAGGGGATGGCTACACCTTC
>once|TRBV5-1|NA|TRBJ1-1
CASSSGVYGGVSEAFF
TGCGCCAGCAGCTCGGGGGTTTATGGGGGTGTCTCTGAAGCTTTCTTT
>NA|TRBV5-1|NA|TRBJ2-7
CASSRQVAAYEQYF
TGCGCCAGCAGCCGACAGGTGGCAGCATACGAGCAGTACTTC
>once|TRBV6-6|NA|TRBJ1-5
CASSYEGYQPQHF
TGTGCCAGCAGTTACGAGGGATATCAGCCCCAGCATTTT
>NA|TRBV2|NA|TRBJ1-5
CASRPGRSNQPQHF
TGTGCCAGCCGTCCAGGGCGTAGCAATCAGCCCCAGCATTTT
>NA|TRBV7-2|NA|TRBJ1-6
CASSFDSNNSPLHF
TGTGCCAGCAGCTTTGACAGCAATAATTCACCCCTCCACTTT
>NA|TRBV5-1|NA|TRBJ2-5
CASSSWGTGAQYF
TGCGCCAGCAGCTCATGGGGTACAGGTGCCCAGTACTTC
>NA|TRBV11-1|NA|TRBJ2-5
CASSLDVGGEETQYF
TGTGCCAGCAGCTTAGACGTCGGTGGGGAGGAGACCCAGTACTTC
>NA|TRBV5-1|NA|TRBJ1-2
CASSGPGTETYGYTF
TGCGCCAGCAGCGGGCCCGGAACAGAGACCTATGGCTACACCTTC
>NA|TRBV6-5|NA|TRBJ2-1
CASSYQTGSHNEQFF
TGTGCCAGCAGCTATCAAACCGGGAGCCACAATGAGCAGTTCTTC
>few|TRBV5-1|NA|TRBJ2-2
CASSLGGANTGELFF
TGCGCCAGCAGCTTGGGGGGGGCGAACACCGGGGAGCTGTTTTTT
>once|TRBV4-1|NA|TRBJ2-3
CASSQYPTAISTDTQYF
TGCGCCAGCAGCCAGTATCCGACAGCTATTAGCACAGATACGCAGTATTTT
>NA|TRBV4-3|NA|TRBJ1-1
CASSLLQTGNTEAFF
TGCGCCAGCAGCCTTCTCCAGACAGGGAACACTGAAGCTTTCTTT
>NA|TRBV7-9|NA|TRBJ1-1
CASSLEGGTEAFF
TGTGCCAGCAGCTTAGAGGGGGGGACTGAAGCTTTCTTT
>NA|TRBV7-9|NA|TRBJ2-1
CSSSSYGTPGSYNEQFF
TGTTCCAGCAGCTCATACGGGACTCCGGGATCCTACAATGAGCAGTTCTTC
>few|TRBV27|NA|TRBJ2-3
CASSPGAGGLTDTQYF
TGTGCCAGCAGCCCCGGGGCAGGAGGGCTCACAGATACGCAGTATTTT
>NA|TRBV6-4|TRBD1|TRBJ1-5
CASSDYYGTGLYSNQPQHF
TGTGCCAGCAGTGACTATTACGGGACAGGCCTTTATAGCAATCAGCCCCAGCATTTT
>NA|TRBV6-5|NA|TRBJ2-4
CASTPRVGAKNIQYF
TGTGCCAGCACCCCGCGGGTGGGGGCCAAAAACATTCAGTACTTC
>NA|TRBV2|NA|TRBJ2-1
CASSEGGGNEQFF
TGTGCCAGCTCCGAGGGAGGCGGTAATGAGCAGTTCTTC
>NA|TRBV27|NA|TRBJ1-6
CASSQRKSTGFDSPLHF
TGTGCCAGCAGTCAGAGAAAATCTACAGGGTTCGATTCACCCCTCCACTTT
>NA|TRBV9|TRBD1|TRBJ2-7
CASSVGTGGREQYF
TGTGCCAGCAGCGTGGGGACAGGGGGCCGAGAGCAGTACTTC
>NA|TRBV27|NA|TRBJ1-1
CASSFWGGPEAFF
TGTGCCAGCAGTTTTTGGGGGGGACCTGAAGCTTTCTTT
>NA|TRBV2|NA|TRBJ1-5
CASSWAGKNQPQHF
TGTGCCAGCAGTTGGGCAGGGAAAAATCAGCCCCAGCATTTT
>NA|TRBV6-1|TRBD2|TRBJ2-7
CASSELIAGLGEQYF
TGTGCCAGCAGTGAACTTATAGCGGGATTAGGGGAGCAGTACTTC
>few|TRBV5-1|TRBD1|TRBJ2-3
CASSAAGTGGGGGTDTQYF
TGCGCCAGCAGCGCCGCCGGGACAGGGGGAGGGGGGGGCACAGATACGCAGTATTTT
>NA|TRBV19|TRBD2|TRBJ2-7
CASSSGGASGNYEQYF
TGTGCCAGTAGTAGCGGTGGTGCTAGCGGAAACTACGAGCAGTACTTC
>NA|TRBV27|NA|TRBJ1-1
CASSLRGAFEAFF
TGTGCCAGTAGTTTACGGGGGGCCTTTGAAGCTTTCTTT
>once|TRBV29-1|NA|TRBJ2-7
CSVQASTYEQYF
TGCAGCGTCCAGGCGTCGACCTACGAGCAGTACTTC